Sequencing of this T cell receptor (beta chain) was carried out in a study of blood T cells in healthy people across ages. Note on this clonotype: The antigen remains unidentified.

Findings of the study overall: There were more naive CD4+ cells and higher diversity in long-lived donors than in aged donors. A roughly linear fall in TCR beta diversity per million T cells was seen with increasing age. When one million T cells were used, diversity estimates were thought to be underestimates.

Germline V gene sequence: CDR1 SGHRS, CDR2 YFSETQ. V dropped 1 base and J dropped 10; count of bases not matched to a gene: 8. This CDR3 has 14 amino acids. Together with a sample-barcoded 5' primer, a J-beta primer mix was included in a second PCR lasting roughly 6 to 12 cycles. The study obtained at least 2.5 million CDR3-containing paired-end reads from every sample. MiXCR, applied by TCRdb to the 5' RACE reads, yields one record per CDR3 protein. The table records 800,000 to 950,000 distinct CDR3 sequences, roughly 52% of them present only once. The V and J genes are TRBV5-1 and TRBJ2-1, with 7 positions matching TRBD1. The clonotype comes from a man under 40 in good health. Sequenced material: blood. CDR3 DNA sequence: TGCGCCAGCAGCTTGACAGGGGCTGGGATCGAGCAGTTCTTC. Protein: CASSLTGAGIEQFF. Full variable domain (remainder filled in from reference TRBV5-1 and TRBJ2-1): KAGVTQTPRYLIKTRGQQVTLSCSPISGHRSVSWYQQTPGQGLQFLFEYFSETQRNKGNFPGRFSGRQFSNSRSEMNVSTLELGDSALYLCASSLTGAGIEQFFGPGTRLTVL.